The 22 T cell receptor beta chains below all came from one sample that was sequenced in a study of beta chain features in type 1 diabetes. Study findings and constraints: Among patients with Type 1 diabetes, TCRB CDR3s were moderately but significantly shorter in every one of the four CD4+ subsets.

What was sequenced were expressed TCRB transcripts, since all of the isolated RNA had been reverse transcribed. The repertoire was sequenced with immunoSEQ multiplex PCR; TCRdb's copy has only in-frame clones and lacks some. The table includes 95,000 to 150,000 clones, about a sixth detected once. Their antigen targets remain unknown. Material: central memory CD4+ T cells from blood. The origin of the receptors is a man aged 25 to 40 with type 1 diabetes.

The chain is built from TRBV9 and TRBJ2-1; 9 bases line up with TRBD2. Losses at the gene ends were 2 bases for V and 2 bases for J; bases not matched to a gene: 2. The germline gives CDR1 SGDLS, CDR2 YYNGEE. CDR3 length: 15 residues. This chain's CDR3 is CASSVRTSAYNEQFF. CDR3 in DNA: TGTGCCAGCAGCGTGAGGACTAGCGCCTACAATGAGCAGTTCTTC.

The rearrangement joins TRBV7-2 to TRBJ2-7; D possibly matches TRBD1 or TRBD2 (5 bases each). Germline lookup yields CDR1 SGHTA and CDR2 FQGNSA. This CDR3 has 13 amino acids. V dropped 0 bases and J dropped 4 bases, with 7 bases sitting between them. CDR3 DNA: TGTGCCAGCAGCTTAGCGGGGACGTACGAGCAGTACTTC. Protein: CASSLAGTYEQYF.

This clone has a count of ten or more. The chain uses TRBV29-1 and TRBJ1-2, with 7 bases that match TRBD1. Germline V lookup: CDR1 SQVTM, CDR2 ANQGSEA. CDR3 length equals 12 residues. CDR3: CSGIDRDLGYTF. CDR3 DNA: TGCAGTGGTATCGACAGGGACTTAGGCTACACCTTC.

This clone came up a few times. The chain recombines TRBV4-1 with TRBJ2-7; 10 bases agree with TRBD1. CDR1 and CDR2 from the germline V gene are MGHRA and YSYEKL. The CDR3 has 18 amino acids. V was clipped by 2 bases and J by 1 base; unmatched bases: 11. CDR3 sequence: CASSQLPPTGGKSYEQYF. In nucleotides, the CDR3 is TGCGCCAGCAGCCAACTACCCCCGACAGGGGGCAAATCCTACGAGCAGTACTTC.

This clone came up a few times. CDR3 sequence: CASSSRDSNEQFF. CDR3 nucleotides: TGTGCCAGCAGCTCCCGGGACTCCAATGAGCAGTTCTTC. The chain is built from TRBV7-6 and TRBJ2-1, with TRBD2 as a possible D gene (6 bases). V dropped 4 bases and J dropped 6 bases, with 10 bases sitting between them. Per germline, CDR1 SGHVS and CDR2 FNYEAQ. This CDR3 contains 13 residues.

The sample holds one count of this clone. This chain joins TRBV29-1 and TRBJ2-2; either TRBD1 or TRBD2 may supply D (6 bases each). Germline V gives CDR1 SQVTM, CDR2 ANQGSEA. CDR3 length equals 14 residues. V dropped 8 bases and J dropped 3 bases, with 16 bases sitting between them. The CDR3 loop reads CSLRGGRDTGELFF. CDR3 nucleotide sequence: TGCAGCCTACGAGGGGGGCGGGACACCGGGGAGCTGTTTTTT.

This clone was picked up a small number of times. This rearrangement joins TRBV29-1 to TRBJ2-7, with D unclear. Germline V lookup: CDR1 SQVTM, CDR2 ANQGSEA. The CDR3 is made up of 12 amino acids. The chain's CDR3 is CAARVPSYEQYF. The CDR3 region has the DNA TGCGCCGCAAGGGTTCCCTCCTACGAGCAGTACTTC.

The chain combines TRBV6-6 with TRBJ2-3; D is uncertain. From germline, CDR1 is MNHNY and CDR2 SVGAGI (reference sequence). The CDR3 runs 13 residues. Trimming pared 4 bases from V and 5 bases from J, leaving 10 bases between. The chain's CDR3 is CASSWNRGDTQYF. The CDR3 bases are TGTGCCAGCAGTTGGAACAGAGGAGATACGCAGTATTTT.

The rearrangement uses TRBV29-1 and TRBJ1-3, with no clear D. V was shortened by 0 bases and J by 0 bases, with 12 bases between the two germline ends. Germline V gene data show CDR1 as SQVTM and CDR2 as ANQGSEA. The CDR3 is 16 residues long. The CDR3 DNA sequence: TGCAGCGTTGAAGATCTTACGTCCTACTCTGGAAACACCATATATTTT. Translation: CSVEDLTSYSGNTIYF.

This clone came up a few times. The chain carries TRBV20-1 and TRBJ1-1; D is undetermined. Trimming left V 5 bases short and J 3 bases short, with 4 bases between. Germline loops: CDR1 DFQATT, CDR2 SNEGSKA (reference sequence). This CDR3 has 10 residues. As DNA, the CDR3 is TGCAGTGCTGCGCACACTGAAGCTTTCTTT. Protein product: CSAAHTEAFF.

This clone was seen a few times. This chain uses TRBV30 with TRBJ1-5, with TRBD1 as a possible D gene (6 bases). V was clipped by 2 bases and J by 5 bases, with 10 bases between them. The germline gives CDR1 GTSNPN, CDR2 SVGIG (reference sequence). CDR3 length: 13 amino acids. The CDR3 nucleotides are TGTGCCTGGAGTACTTCAGGGGATCAGCCCCAGCATTTT. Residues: CAWSTSGDQPQHF.

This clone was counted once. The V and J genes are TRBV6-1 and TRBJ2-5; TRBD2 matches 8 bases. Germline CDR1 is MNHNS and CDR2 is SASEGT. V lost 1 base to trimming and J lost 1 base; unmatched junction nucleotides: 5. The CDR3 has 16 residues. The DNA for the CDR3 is TGTGCCAGCAGTGAAGGGTTAGCGGGGAGCCAAGAGACCCAGTACTTC. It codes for CASSEGLAGSQETQYF.

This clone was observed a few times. The CDR3 bases are TGTGCCAGCAGCTCCGGGACTAGCGGGGGAAGTGGAGAGACCCAGTACTTC. Its protein product is CASSSGTSGGSGETQYF. The chain links TRBV7-9 to TRBJ2-5; 14 bases map to TRBD2. The CDR3 has 17 amino acids. CDR1 SEHNR and CDR2 FQNEAQ come from the germline V gene (reference sequence). V gave up 4 bases and J gave up 4 bases; unmatched junction bases: 8. Supplemented by reference TRBV7-9 and TRBJ2-5, the full variable domain reads DTGVSQNPRHKITKRGQNVTFRCDPISEHNRLYWYRQTLGQGPEFLTYFQNEAQLEKSRLLSDRFSAERPKGSFSTLEIQRTEQGDSAMYLCASSSGTSGGSGETQYFGPGTRLLVL.

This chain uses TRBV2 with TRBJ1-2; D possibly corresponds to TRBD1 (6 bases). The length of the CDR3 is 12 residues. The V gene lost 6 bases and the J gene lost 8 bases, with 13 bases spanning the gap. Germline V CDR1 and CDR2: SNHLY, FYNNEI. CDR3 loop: CASRFAGAGYTF. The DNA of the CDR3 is TGTGCCAGCAGGTTTGCAGGGGCCGGCTACACCTTC.

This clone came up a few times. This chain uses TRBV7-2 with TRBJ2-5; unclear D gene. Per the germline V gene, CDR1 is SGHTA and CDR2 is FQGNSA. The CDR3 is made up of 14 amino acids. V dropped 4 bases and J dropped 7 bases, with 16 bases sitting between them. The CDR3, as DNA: TGTGCCAGCAGCTCCATTGCCCTAAAAGGGACCCAGTACTTC. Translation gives CASSSIALKGTQYF.

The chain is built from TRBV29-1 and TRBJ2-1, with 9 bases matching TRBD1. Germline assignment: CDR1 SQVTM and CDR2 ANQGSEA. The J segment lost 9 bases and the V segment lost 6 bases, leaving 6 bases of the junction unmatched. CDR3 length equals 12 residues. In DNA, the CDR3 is TGCAGCGTCCGACGGACAGGGGTTGAGCAGTTCTTC. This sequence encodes CSVRRTGVEQFF.

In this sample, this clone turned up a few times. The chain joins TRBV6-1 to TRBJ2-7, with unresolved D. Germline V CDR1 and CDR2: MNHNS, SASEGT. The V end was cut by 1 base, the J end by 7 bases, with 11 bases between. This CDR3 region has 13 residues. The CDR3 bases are TGTGCCAGCAGTGAAGTCCCCTTTGGAGAGCAGTACTTC. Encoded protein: CASSEVPFGEQYF.

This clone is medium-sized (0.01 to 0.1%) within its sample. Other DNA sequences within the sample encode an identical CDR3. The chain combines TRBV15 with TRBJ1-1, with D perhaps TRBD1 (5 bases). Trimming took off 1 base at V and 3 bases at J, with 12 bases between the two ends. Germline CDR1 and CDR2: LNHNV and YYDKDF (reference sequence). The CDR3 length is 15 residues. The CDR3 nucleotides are TGTGCCACCAGCAGAGCTCCCCTAGGGGACACTGAAGCTTTCTTT. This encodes CATSRAPLGDTEAFF.

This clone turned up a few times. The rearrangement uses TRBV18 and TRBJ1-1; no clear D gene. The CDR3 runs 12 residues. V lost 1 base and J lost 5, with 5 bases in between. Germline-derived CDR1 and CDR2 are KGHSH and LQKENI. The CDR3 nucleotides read TGTGCCAGCTCACCACGTGAGACTGAAGCTTTCTTT. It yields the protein CASSPRETEAFF.

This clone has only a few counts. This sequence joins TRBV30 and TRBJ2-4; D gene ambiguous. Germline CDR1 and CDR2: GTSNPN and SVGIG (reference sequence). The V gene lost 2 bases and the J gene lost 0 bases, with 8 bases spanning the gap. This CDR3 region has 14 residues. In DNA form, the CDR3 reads TGTGCCTGGAGTCGGCAAGAAGCCAAAAACATTCAGTACTTC. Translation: CAWSRQEAKNIQYF. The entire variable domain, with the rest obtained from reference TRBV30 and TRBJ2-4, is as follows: SQTIHQWPATLVQPVGSPLSLECTVEGTSNPNLYWYRQAAGRGLQLLFYSVGIGQISSEVPQNLSASRPQDRQFILSSKKLLLSDSGFYLCAWSRQEAKNIQYFGAGTRLSVL.

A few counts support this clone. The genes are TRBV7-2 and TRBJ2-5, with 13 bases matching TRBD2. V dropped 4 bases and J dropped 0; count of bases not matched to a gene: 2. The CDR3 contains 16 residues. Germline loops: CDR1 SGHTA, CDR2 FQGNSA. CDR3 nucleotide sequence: TGTGCCAGCAGCTCCGGACTAGCGGGGGACCAAGAGACCCAGTACTTC. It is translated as CASSSGLAGDQETQYF.

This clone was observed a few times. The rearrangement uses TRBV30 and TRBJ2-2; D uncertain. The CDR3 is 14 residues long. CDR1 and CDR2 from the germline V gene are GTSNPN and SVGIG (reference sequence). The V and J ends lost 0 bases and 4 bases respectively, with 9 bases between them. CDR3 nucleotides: TGTGCCTGGAGTGTTGGTCTGACCACCGGGGAGCTGTTTTTT. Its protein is CAWSVGLTTGELFF.